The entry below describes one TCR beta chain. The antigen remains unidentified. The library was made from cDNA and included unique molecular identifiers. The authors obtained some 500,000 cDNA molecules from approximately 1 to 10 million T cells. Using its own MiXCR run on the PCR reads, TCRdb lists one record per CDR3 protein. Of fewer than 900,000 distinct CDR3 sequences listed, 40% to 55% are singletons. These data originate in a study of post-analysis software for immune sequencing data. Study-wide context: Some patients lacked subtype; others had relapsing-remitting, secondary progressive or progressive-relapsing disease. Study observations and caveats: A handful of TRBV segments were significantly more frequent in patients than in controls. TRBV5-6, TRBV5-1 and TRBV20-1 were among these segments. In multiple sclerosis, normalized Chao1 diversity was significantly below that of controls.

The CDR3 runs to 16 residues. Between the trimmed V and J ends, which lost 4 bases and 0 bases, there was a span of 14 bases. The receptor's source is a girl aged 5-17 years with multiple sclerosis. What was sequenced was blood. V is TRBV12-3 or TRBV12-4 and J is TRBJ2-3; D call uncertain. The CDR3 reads CASSSFSAASTDTQYF. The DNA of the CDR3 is TGTGCCAGCAGTTCCTTTTCCGCGGCTAGCACAGATACGCAGTATTTT.